These T cell receptor beta chains were read from a single sample in a study of T cell responses to AZD1222 COVID-19 vaccine. TCRdb's table, derived via immunoSEQ multiplex PCR, lists solely in-frame clones and lacks some. The data show about 88,000 clones, roughly 90% seen once. Specimen: peripheral blood, collected on day 0 of AZD1222 vaccination. The receptors shown here come from an adult in good health. CDR3s include the opening cysteine and the closing phenylalanine or tryptophan. The order of the fields is CDR3 protein, CDR3 DNA, V gene, clone size, D gene, J gene. The D gene is left open where the match is weak. The size field is filled for only some rows; it gives once, few, many or a size class.

CDR3aa: CASSYEDRGSLASDETYEQYF
CDR3nt: TGCGCCAGCAGCTACGAGGACAGGGGGTCATTGGCTAGCGACGAGACCTACGAGCAGTACTTC
v_gene: TRBV5-1
abundance: .
d_gene: TRBD1
j_gene: TRBJ2-7

CDR3aa: CASRGGSPYEQYF
CDR3nt: TGTGCCAGTCGAGGAGGGTCCCCCTACGAGCAGTACTTC
v_gene: TRBV19
abundance: once
d_gene: .
j_gene: TRBJ2-7

CDR3aa: CAISPGGTYEQYF
CDR3nt: TGTGCCATCAGCCCGGGGGGGACCTACGAGCAGTACTTC
v_gene: TRBV10-3
abundance: .
d_gene: TRBD2
j_gene: TRBJ2-7

CDR3aa: CASSSRSYEQYF
CDR3nt: TGTGCCAGCAGCTCCCGTTCCTACGAGCAGTACTTC
v_gene: TRBV7-3
abundance: .
d_gene: .
j_gene: TRBJ2-7

CDR3aa: CASSYSDRGNTEAFF
CDR3nt: TGTGCCAGCAGTTACTCGGACAGGGGGAACACTGAAGCTTTCTTT
v_gene: TRBV6-6
abundance: .
d_gene: TRBD1
j_gene: TRBJ1-1

CDR3aa: CASNLFGKDTEAFF
CDR3nt: TGTGCCAGCAACCTATTTGGGAAGGACACTGAAGCTTTCTTT
v_gene: TRBV7-9
abundance: .
d_gene: .
j_gene: TRBJ1-1

CDR3aa: CASSVVGQGASGNTIYF
CDR3nt: TGTGCCAGCAGCGTAGTTGGACAGGGCGCCTCTGGAAACACCATATATTTT
v_gene: TRBV9
abundance: .
d_gene: TRBD1
j_gene: TRBJ1-3

CDR3aa: CASSFLPGEKLFF
CDR3nt: TGTGCCAGCAGTTTCCTCCCAGGGGAAAAACTGTTTTTT
v_gene: TRBV12-3/TRBV12-4
abundance: .
d_gene: .
j_gene: TRBJ1-4

CDR3aa: CSARFNNEQFF
CDR3nt: TGCAGTGCTAGGTTTAACAATGAGCAGTTCTTC
v_gene: TRBV20-1
abundance: .
d_gene: .
j_gene: TRBJ2-1

CDR3aa: CSVVWGLAPEQFF
CDR3nt: TGCAGCGTTGTTTGGGGGCTGGCTCCTGAGCAGTTCTTC
v_gene: TRBV29-1
abundance: .
d_gene: .
j_gene: TRBJ2-1

CDR3aa: CSVDRIQNYGYTF
CDR3nt: TGCAGCGTCGACAGGATACAAAACTATGGCTACACCTTC
v_gene: TRBV29-1
abundance: .
d_gene: .
j_gene: TRBJ1-2

CDR3aa: CASSYDDHRGTEAFF
CDR3nt: TGTGCCAGCAGTTACGACGACCACCGGGGCACTGAAGCTTTCTTT
v_gene: TRBV6-2/TRBV6-3
abundance: .
d_gene: .
j_gene: TRBJ1-1

CDR3aa: CASSLSAATGSTNTEAFF
CDR3nt: TGTGCCAGCAGTTTATCGGCGGCCACAGGGAGTACAAACACTGAAGCTTTCTTT
v_gene: TRBV27
abundance: .
d_gene: .
j_gene: TRBJ1-1

CDR3aa: CASSIDGVGIMNTEAFF
CDR3nt: TGTGCCAGTAGTATAGACGGCGTGGGCATCATGAACACTGAAGCTTTCTTT
v_gene: TRBV19
abundance: .
d_gene: .
j_gene: TRBJ1-1

CDR3aa: CASSPQGDRNQPQHF
CDR3nt: TGTGCCAGCTCACCACAGGGGGATCGCAATCAGCCCCAGCATTTT
v_gene: TRBV18
abundance: .
d_gene: .
j_gene: TRBJ1-5

CDR3aa: CASSIEGRSYEQYF
CDR3nt: TGTGCCAGTAGTATAGAGGGCAGATCCTACGAGCAGTACTTC
v_gene: TRBV19
abundance: .
d_gene: .
j_gene: TRBJ2-7

CDR3aa: CASSPESADTQYF
CDR3nt: TGTGCCAGCTCACCAGAGTCGGCAGATACGCAGTATTTT
v_gene: TRBV18
abundance: .
d_gene: .
j_gene: TRBJ2-3

CDR3aa: CASSFDSKGGELFF
CDR3nt: TGTGCCAGCAGCTTCGACAGTAAGGGCGGGGAGCTGTTTTTT
v_gene: TRBV5-4
abundance: .
d_gene: .
j_gene: TRBJ2-2

CDR3aa: CASSLDPGRTITEAFF
CDR3nt: TGCGCCAGCAGCTTGGACCCGGGACGTACGATCACTGAAGCTTTCTTT
v_gene: TRBV5-1
abundance: .
d_gene: .
j_gene: TRBJ1-1

CDR3aa: CATSDWTSDTQYF
CDR3nt: TGTGCCACCAGTGACTGGACCTCAGATACGCAGTATTTT
v_gene: TRBV24-1
abundance: once
d_gene: .
j_gene: TRBJ2-3

CDR3aa: CASSRGLADYNEQFF
CDR3nt: TGTGCCAGCAGTAGGGGACTAGCAGATTACAATGAGCAGTTCTTC
v_gene: TRBV7-9
abundance: .
d_gene: TRBD2
j_gene: TRBJ2-1

CDR3aa: CASSLGPGGTGELFF
CDR3nt: TGTGCTAGCAGCTTAGGGCCGGGAGGAACCGGGGAGCTGTTTTTT
v_gene: TRBV7-7
abundance: few
d_gene: TRBD2
j_gene: TRBJ2-2

CDR3aa: CASRREGGHNEQFF
CDR3nt: TGTGCCAGCAGGCGGGAGGGGGGGCACAATGAGCAGTTCTTC
v_gene: TRBV6-4
abundance: .
d_gene: TRBD2
j_gene: TRBJ2-1

CDR3aa: CASSLAGTNYGYTF
CDR3nt: TGTGCCAGCAGCTTAGCCGGGACGAACTATGGCTACACCTTC
v_gene: TRBV7-9
abundance: few
d_gene: .
j_gene: TRBJ1-2

CDR3aa: CASRPPGLAGPEQFF
CDR3nt: TGTGCCAGCAGGCCCCCGGGACTAGCGGGCCCTGAGCAGTTCTTC
v_gene: TRBV6-5
abundance: .
d_gene: TRBD2
j_gene: TRBJ2-1

CDR3aa: CASSPRWGSSYNEQFF
CDR3nt: TGTGCCAGCAGCCCCCGTTGGGGGAGCTCCTACAATGAGCAGTTCTTC
v_gene: TRBV7-8
abundance: .
d_gene: .
j_gene: TRBJ2-1

CDR3aa: CASSQDGTSGSYEQYF
CDR3nt: TGTGCCAGCAGCCAAGACGGGACTAGCGGATCCTACGAGCAGTACTTC
v_gene: TRBV4-2
abundance: .
d_gene: TRBD2
j_gene: TRBJ2-7